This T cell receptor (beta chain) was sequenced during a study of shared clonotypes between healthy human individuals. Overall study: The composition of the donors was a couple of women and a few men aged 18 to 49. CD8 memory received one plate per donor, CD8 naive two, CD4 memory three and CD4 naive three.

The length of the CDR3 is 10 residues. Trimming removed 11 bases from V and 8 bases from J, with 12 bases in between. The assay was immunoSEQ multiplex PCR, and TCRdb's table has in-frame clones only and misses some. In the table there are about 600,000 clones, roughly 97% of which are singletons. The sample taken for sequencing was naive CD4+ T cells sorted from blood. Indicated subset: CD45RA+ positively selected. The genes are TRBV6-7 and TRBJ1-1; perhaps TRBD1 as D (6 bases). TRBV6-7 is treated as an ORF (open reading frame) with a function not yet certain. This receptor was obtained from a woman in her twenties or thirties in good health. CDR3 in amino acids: CASGGGEAFF. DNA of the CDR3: TGTGCCTCTGGAGGGGGGGAAGCTTTCTTT.